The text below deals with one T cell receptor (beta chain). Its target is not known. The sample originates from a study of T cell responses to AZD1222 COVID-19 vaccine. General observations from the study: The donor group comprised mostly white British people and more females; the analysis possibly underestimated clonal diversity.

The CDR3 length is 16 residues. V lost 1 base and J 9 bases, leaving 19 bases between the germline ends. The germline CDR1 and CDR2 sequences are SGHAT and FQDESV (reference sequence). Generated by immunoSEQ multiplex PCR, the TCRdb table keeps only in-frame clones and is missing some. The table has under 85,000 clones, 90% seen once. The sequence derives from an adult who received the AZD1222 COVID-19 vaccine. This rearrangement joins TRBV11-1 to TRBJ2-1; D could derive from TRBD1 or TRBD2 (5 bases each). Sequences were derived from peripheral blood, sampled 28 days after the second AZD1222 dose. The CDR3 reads CASSLEWDRGLVEQFF. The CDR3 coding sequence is TGTGCCAGCAGCTTAGAATGGGACCGAGGGTTGGTTGAGCAGTTCTTC.